This T cell receptor (beta chain) was found in a study of blood T cell repertoires in COVID-19. Study background: Acute-phase and convalescent COVID-19 samples originated in the United States, Italy and Spain.

The CDR3 runs to 13 residues. V lost 0 bases and J lost 6, with 6 bases in between. Germline-derived CDR1 and CDR2 are LGHNA and YSLEER. Libraries were prepared by immunoSEQ multiplex PCR; TCRdb keeps only in-frame clonotypes and omits some of them. The sample includes 100,000 to 150,000 clones, about 80% of them seen just once. This TCR came from a human donor in a cohort sampled during active COVID-19. Sequencing was performed on peripheral blood. The rearrangement uses TRBV4-3 and TRBJ1-5; D not resolved. The DNA for the CDR3 is TGCGCCAGCAGCCAAGATCTTAGTCAGCCCCAGCATTTT. It translates to CASSQDLSQPQHF.